These T cell receptor beta chains were read from a single sample in a study of blood T cell repertoires in COVID-19. Generated by immunoSEQ multiplex PCR, the TCRdb table keeps only in-frame clones and is missing some. The sample has over 250,000 clones; about 80% are singletons. The sequenced sample consisted of peripheral blood. These receptors originate from a woman aged 80 or older with acute or convalescent COVID-19. Both conserved end residues are trimmed from each CDR3.

v_call,j_call,cdr3_aa
TRBV29-1,TRBJ1-4,SVSGVTNEKLF
TRBV27,TRBJ1-6,ASSLFGTGKTPLH
TRBV6-5,TRBJ1-2,ASSYSRGNYGYT
TRBV7-2,TRBJ2-7,ASSVGLAGVSSHEQY
TRBV4-3,TRBJ1-2,ASSQVGASANYGYT
TRBV10-3,TRBJ2-5,AISERQDQETQY
TRBV5-4,TRBJ1-2,ASSLVPGVDGYT
TRBV19,TRBJ1-6,ASRTGDSNSPLH
TRBV19,TRBJ2-2,ATPASGGANTGELF
TRBV5-1,TRBJ2-3,ASSSLAGGLTDTQY
TRBV5-1,TRBJ1-1,ASSPGPGVGAF
TRBV28,TRBJ1-2,ASSLSANYGYT
TRBV6-2/TRBV6-3,TRBJ2-3,ASSYGTTGTSTDTQY
TRBV20-1,TRBJ2-3,SASVGGFTDTQY
TRBV5-1,TRBJ2-7,ASSSVGGRYEQY
TRBV7-2,TRBJ2-2,ASSLGQGTGELF
TRBV23-1,TRBJ1-6,ASSQSGAHSPLH
TRBV11-2,TRBJ1-2,ASSLYGNYGYT
TRBV20-1,TRBJ2-1,SASLTSGYEQF
TRBV9,TRBJ1-3,ASSETGFGNTIY
TRBV23-1,TRBJ2-6,ASSQWDSSRDRDFGANVLT
TRBV7-8,TRBJ1-5,ASSSWGGLQPQH